The rows below give T cell receptor beta chains drawn from one sample of a study of cytomegalovirus exposure and HLA in healthy donors. Sequencing was performed with immunoSEQ multiplex PCR; in TCRdb, only in-frame clones are kept and a portion is missing. This table has some 170,000 clones, about 96% appearing once. The sample was PBMCs. The receptor source for this set is a woman aged 18-29 years in good health and CMV-seronegative. Both conserved end residues are part of each CDR3. D genes are given only for firm matches. Where a row states a size, it is once, few, many or the class of an expanded clone; other rows omit it.

d_call: .; j_call: TRBJ2-1; clone_size: .; v_call: TRBV19; cdr3_aa: CASSIDRSSYNEQFF; cdr3_nt: TGTGCCAGTAGTATCGACAGGAGCTCCTACAATGAGCAGTTCTTC
d_call: TRBD1; j_call: TRBJ2-7; clone_size: few; v_call: TRBV7-2; cdr3_aa: CATRPGQGRSYEQYF; cdr3_nt: TGTGCCACACGACCGGGACAGGGAAGGTCCTACGAGCAGTACTTC
d_call: .; j_call: TRBJ2-3; clone_size: .; v_call: TRBV7-2; cdr3_aa: CASSQLGGGGFTDTQYF; cdr3_nt: TGTGCCAGCAGCCAGTTGGGGGGAGGGGGGTTCACAGATACGCAGTATTTT
d_call: TRBD2; j_call: TRBJ2-5; clone_size: .; v_call: TRBV10-3; cdr3_aa: CAISQGLAGNQETQYF; cdr3_nt: TGTGCCATCAGTCAGGGACTAGCGGGGAACCAAGAGACCCAGTACTTC
d_call: .; j_call: TRBJ1-1; clone_size: .; v_call: TRBV7-9; cdr3_aa: CASSFLEAFF; cdr3_nt: TGTGCCAGCAGCTTCTTGGAAGCTTTCTTT
d_call: .; j_call: TRBJ2-7; clone_size: .; v_call: TRBV5-1; cdr3_aa: CASSLAGTTYEQYF; cdr3_nt: TGCGCCAGCAGCTTGGCCGGGACAACCTACGAGCAGTACTTC
d_call: .; j_call: TRBJ1-1; clone_size: .; v_call: TRBV5-1; cdr3_aa: CASSSIDRPNTEAFF; cdr3_nt: TGCGCCAGCAGTTCCATAGACAGACCAAACACTGAAGCTTTCTTT
d_call: .; j_call: TRBJ1-2; clone_size: .; v_call: TRBV5-4; cdr3_aa: CASSLEWSGLGYTF; cdr3_nt: TGTGCCAGCAGCTTGGAGTGGTCAGGGCTTGGCTACACCTTC
d_call: .; j_call: TRBJ1-1; clone_size: .; v_call: TRBV27; cdr3_aa: CASSLRPQGNTEAFF; cdr3_nt: TGTGCCAGCAGTCTCCGGCCACAGGGAAACACTGAAGCTTTCTTT
d_call: TRBD1; j_call: TRBJ2-7; clone_size: .; v_call: TRBV4-1; cdr3_aa: CASSHSDRAYEQYF; cdr3_nt: TGCGCCAGCAGCCATTCGGACAGGGCCTACGAGCAGTACTTC
d_call: .; j_call: TRBJ2-1; clone_size: .; v_call: TRBV2; cdr3_aa: CATFSLIGNEQFF; cdr3_nt: TGTGCCACTTTCTCCCTCATCGGCAATGAGCAGTTCTTC
d_call: .; j_call: TRBJ1-2; clone_size: .; v_call: TRBV18; cdr3_aa: CASSPGEEGNYGYTF; cdr3_nt: TGTGCCAGCTCACCAGGGGAGGAGGGCAACTATGGCTACACCTTC
d_call: TRBD2; j_call: TRBJ2-7; clone_size: once; v_call: TRBV5-4; cdr3_aa: CASSAGTTPSYEQYF; cdr3_nt: TGTGCCAGCAGCGCGGGGACTACCCCCTCCTACGAGCAGTACTTC
d_call: TRBD2; j_call: TRBJ2-7; clone_size: once; v_call: TRBV5-1; cdr3_aa: CASSFGVAGTYEQYF; cdr3_nt: TGCGCCAGCAGCTTCGGGGTAGCGGGCACCTACGAGCAGTACTTC
d_call: TRBD2; j_call: TRBJ2-1; clone_size: .; v_call: TRBV19; cdr3_aa: CASTPGLAGYNEQFF; cdr3_nt: TGTGCCAGTACCCCCGGACTAGCGGGGTACAATGAGCAGTTCTTC
d_call: .; j_call: TRBJ2-7; clone_size: .; v_call: TRBV18; cdr3_aa: CASSPLTRHYEQYF; cdr3_nt: TGTGCCAGCTCACCACTTACGAGGCACTACGAGCAGTACTTC
d_call: .; j_call: TRBJ2-6; clone_size: .; v_call: TRBV19; cdr3_aa: CARAQGSGANVLTF; cdr3_nt: TGTGCCAGGGCCCAGGGTTCTGGGGCCAACGTCCTGACTTTC
d_call: .; j_call: TRBJ2-2; clone_size: once; v_call: TRBV14; cdr3_aa: CASSQDSFLVGVHGELFF; cdr3_nt: TGTGCCAGCAGCCAAGATTCTTTTTTGGTCGGGGTTCACGGGGAGCTGTTTTTT
d_call: TRBD2; j_call: TRBJ2-3; clone_size: .; v_call: TRBV9; cdr3_aa: CASSFGGAVTDTQYF; cdr3_nt: TGTGCCAGCAGCTTCGGGGGGGCCGTTACAGATACGCAGTATTTT
d_call: TRBD1; j_call: TRBJ1-5; clone_size: .; v_call: TRBV4-1; cdr3_aa: CASSQYWTGVNQPQHF; cdr3_nt: TGCGCCAGCAGCCAATACTGGACAGGGGTTAATCAGCCCCAGCATTTT
d_call: TRBD1; j_call: TRBJ1-5; clone_size: .; v_call: TRBV19; cdr3_aa: CASSIWQGAYQPQHF; cdr3_nt: TGTGCCAGTAGTATCTGGCAGGGGGCATATCAGCCCCAGCATTTT
d_call: .; j_call: TRBJ1-4; clone_size: .; v_call: TRBV29-1; cdr3_aa: CSVGQRIGEKLFF; cdr3_nt: TGCAGCGTCGGACAGCGAATCGGAGAAAAACTGTTTTTT
d_call: .; j_call: TRBJ1-2; clone_size: few; v_call: TRBV7-2; cdr3_aa: CASSLDREGGYTF; cdr3_nt: TGTGCCAGCAGCTTAGACAGGGAAGGGGGCTACACCTTC
d_call: TRBD1; j_call: TRBJ2-1; clone_size: .; v_call: TRBV6-5; cdr3_aa: CASSSDRGPYNEQFF; cdr3_nt: TGTGCCAGCAGCTCGGACAGGGGGCCCTACAATGAGCAGTTCTTC
d_call: .; j_call: TRBJ2-1; clone_size: .; v_call: TRBV6-6; cdr3_aa: CASSYQGRQYNEQFF; cdr3_nt: TGTGCCAGCAGTTATCAGGGTCGACAGTACAATGAGCAGTTCTTC
d_call: TRBD1; j_call: TRBJ1-2; clone_size: .; v_call: TRBV5-1; cdr3_aa: CASSSGTGVSYGYTF; cdr3_nt: TGCGCCAGCAGCTCCGGGACAGGGGTGAGCTATGGCTACACCTTC
d_call: .; j_call: TRBJ1-1; clone_size: .; v_call: TRBV2; cdr3_aa: CASSDTGMRTEAFF; cdr3_nt: TGTGCCAGCAGTGATACAGGGATGCGCACTGAAGCTTTCTTT
d_call: TRBD1; j_call: TRBJ2-2; clone_size: .; v_call: TRBV5-6; cdr3_aa: CASSHSDRAGAGELFF; cdr3_nt: TGTGCCAGCAGCCACTCGGACAGGGCAGGCGCCGGGGAGCTGTTTTTT
d_call: .; j_call: TRBJ1-4; clone_size: .; v_call: TRBV5-1; cdr3_aa: CASSAGATNEKLFF; cdr3_nt: TGCGCCAGCAGCGCAGGGGCAACTAATGAAAAACTGTTTTTT
d_call: .; j_call: TRBJ1-2; clone_size: .; v_call: TRBV7-2; cdr3_aa: CASSLELEGSGGYTF; cdr3_nt: TGTGCCAGCAGCTTAGAATTAGAGGGCTCGGGAGGCTACACCTTC
d_call: .; j_call: TRBJ1-2; clone_size: .; v_call: TRBV7-6; cdr3_aa: CASSLVSDTNYGYTF; cdr3_nt: TGTGCCAGCAGCTTAGTCTCAGATACTAACTATGGCTACACCTTC
d_call: .; j_call: TRBJ1-2; clone_size: .; v_call: TRBV6-5; cdr3_aa: CASLKPGGDGGYTF; cdr3_nt: TGTGCCAGCTTAAAACCCGGGGGAGATGGGGGCTACACCTTC
d_call: .; j_call: TRBJ1-2; clone_size: .; v_call: TRBV7-9; cdr3_aa: CASSLGGGYGYTF; cdr3_nt: TGTGCCAGCAGCTTGGGGGGGGGCTATGGCTACACCTTC
d_call: TRBD1; j_call: TRBJ1-3; clone_size: .; v_call: TRBV18; cdr3_aa: CASSPPGQAGNTIYF; cdr3_nt: TGTGCCAGCTCACCACCGGGACAGGCTGGAAACACCATATATTTT
d_call: TRBD1; j_call: TRBJ2-3; clone_size: .; v_call: TRBV18; cdr3_aa: CASSPGQTTDTQYF; cdr3_nt: TGTGCCAGCTCACCGGGACAGACCACAGATACGCAGTATTTT
d_call: .; j_call: TRBJ1-2; clone_size: .; v_call: TRBV6-5; cdr3_aa: CASRGAANYGYTF; cdr3_nt: TGTGCCAGCAGGGGGGCGGCCAACTATGGCTACACCTTC
d_call: TRBD1; j_call: TRBJ1-6; clone_size: .; v_call: TRBV12-5; cdr3_aa: CASGLRTGGLSSYNSPLHF; cdr3_nt: TGTGCTAGTGGTTTGCGGACAGGGGGTCTAAGCTCCTATAATTCACCCCTCCACTTT
d_call: .; j_call: TRBJ2-2; clone_size: .; v_call: TRBV4-1; cdr3_aa: CASSRPDRDTGELFF; cdr3_nt: TGCGCCAGCAGCCGCCCGGACAGAGACACCGGGGAGCTGTTTTTT
d_call: TRBD1; j_call: TRBJ2-7; clone_size: once; v_call: TRBV29-1; cdr3_aa: CSVETAGGPHF; cdr3_nt: TGCAGCGTTGAAACGGCAGGGGGCCCCCACTTC
d_call: .; j_call: TRBJ2-7; clone_size: .; v_call: TRBV21-1; cdr3_aa: CASSKGGGQMYSYEQYF; cdr3_nt: TGTGCCAGCAGCAAAGGTGGGGGACAGATGTACTCCTACGAGCAGTACTTC
d_call: .; j_call: TRBJ2-5; clone_size: .; v_call: TRBV15; cdr3_aa: CATSRDFGIQETQYF; cdr3_nt: TGTGCCACCAGCAGAGATTTCGGTATCCAAGAGACCCAGTACTTC
d_call: .; j_call: TRBJ1-5; clone_size: .; v_call: TRBV9; cdr3_aa: CASSVAGARDQPQHF; cdr3_nt: TGTGCCAGCAGCGTAGCAGGGGCGCGGGATCAGCCCCAGCATTTT
d_call: TRBD2; j_call: TRBJ2-3; clone_size: .; v_call: TRBV6-4; cdr3_aa: CASPGLGVFYTQYF; cdr3_nt: TGTGCCAGCCCGGGACTAGGGGTTTTTTATACGCAGTATTTT
d_call: .; j_call: TRBJ2-5; clone_size: .; v_call: TRBV5-4; cdr3_aa: CASSLGLEETQYF; cdr3_nt: TGTGCCAGCAGCTTGGGTTTAGAAGAGACCCAGTACTTC
d_call: TRBD1; j_call: TRBJ1-2; clone_size: .; v_call: TRBV6-1; cdr3_aa: CASSEVWDRGANYGYTF; cdr3_nt: TGTGCCAGCAGTGAAGTTTGGGACAGGGGAGCTAACTATGGCTACACCTTC